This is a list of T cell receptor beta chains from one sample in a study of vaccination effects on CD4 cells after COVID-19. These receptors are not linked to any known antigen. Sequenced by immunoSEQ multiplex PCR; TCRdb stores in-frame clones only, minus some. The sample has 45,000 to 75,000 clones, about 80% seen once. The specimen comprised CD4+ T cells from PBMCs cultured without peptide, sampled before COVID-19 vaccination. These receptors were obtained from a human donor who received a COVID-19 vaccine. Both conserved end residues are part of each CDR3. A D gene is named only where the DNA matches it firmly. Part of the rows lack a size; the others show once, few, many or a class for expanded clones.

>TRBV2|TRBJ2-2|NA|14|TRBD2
CARRGDGSPGELFF
TGTGCCAGGCGGGGGGACGGTTCCCCCGGGGAGCTGTTTTTT
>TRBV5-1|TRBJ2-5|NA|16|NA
CASSPIPDSGKETQYF
TGCGCCAGCAGCCCGATTCCTGACAGTGGGAAAGAGACCCAGTACTTC
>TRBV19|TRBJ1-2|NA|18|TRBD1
CASQLTRDRERPNYGYTF
TGTGCCAGTCAATTAACCCGGGACAGAGAACGTCCTAACTATGGCTACACCTTC
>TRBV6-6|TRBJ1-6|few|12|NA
CASSLSNSPLHF
TGTGCCAGCAGTTTGAGCAATTCACCCCTCCACTTT
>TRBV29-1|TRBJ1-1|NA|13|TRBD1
CSVSTGVATEAFF
TGCAGCGTTTCCACAGGGGTGGCCACTGAAGCTTTCTTT
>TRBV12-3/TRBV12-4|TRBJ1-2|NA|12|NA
CASSFGNYGYTF
TGTGCCAGCAGTTTTGGCAACTATGGCTACACCTTC
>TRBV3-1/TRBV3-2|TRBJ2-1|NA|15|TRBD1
CASSPGQGDYNEQFF
TGTGCCAGCAGCCCCGGACAGGGGGACTACAATGAGCAGTTCTTC
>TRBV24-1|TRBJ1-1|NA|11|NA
CATKEGTEAFF
TGTGCCACCAAAGAGGGTACTGAAGCTTTCTTT
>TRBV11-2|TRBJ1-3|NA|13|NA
CASSLGLGNTIYF
TGTGCCAGCAGCTTAGGGCTGGGAAACACCATATATTTT
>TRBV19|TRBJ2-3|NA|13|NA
CASSMVAPDTQYF
TGTGCCAGTAGTATGGTAGCTCCAGATACGCAGTATTTT
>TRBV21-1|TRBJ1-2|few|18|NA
CASSSRTQRGEINYGYTF
TGTGCCAGCAGCTCCCGAACGCAACGCGGGGAGATTAACTATGGCTACACCTTC
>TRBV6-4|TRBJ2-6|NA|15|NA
CASRPSFSGANVLTF
TGTGCCAGCAGACCGAGCTTCTCTGGGGCCAACGTCCTGACTTTC
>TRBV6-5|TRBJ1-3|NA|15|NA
CASSYQPSSGNTIYF
TGTGCCAGCAGTTACCAACCGAGCTCTGGAAACACCATATATTTT
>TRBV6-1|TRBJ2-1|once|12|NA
CASSETMNEQFF
TGTGCCAGCAGTGAAACGATGAATGAGCAGTTCTTC
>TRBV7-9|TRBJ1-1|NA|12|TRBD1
CASRGAGGEAFF
TGTGCCAGCAGAGGGGCAGGGGGTGAGGCTTTCTTT
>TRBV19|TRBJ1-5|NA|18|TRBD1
CASSSGTGGLRSNQPQHF
TGTGCCAGTAGTTCGGGGACAGGGGGCCTAAGAAGCAATCAGCCCCAGCATTTT
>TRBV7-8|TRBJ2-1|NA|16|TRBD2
CASSLVAGGIQGEQFF
TGTGCCAGCAGCTTAGTAGCGGGGGGGATCCAGGGTGAGCAGTTCTTC
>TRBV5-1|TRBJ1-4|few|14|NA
CASSPGRGDEKLFF
TGCGCCAGCAGCCCGGGGAGGGGGGATGAAAAACTGTTTTTT
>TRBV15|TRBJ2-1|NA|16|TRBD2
CATSRDRLAAYNEQFF
TGTGCCACCAGCAGAGATAGGCTAGCGGCCTACAATGAGCAGTTCTTC
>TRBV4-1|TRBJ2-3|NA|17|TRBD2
CASSPHFGGGGADTQYF
TGCGCCAGCAGCCCTCACTTTGGGGGCGGGGGGGCAGATACGCAGTATTTT
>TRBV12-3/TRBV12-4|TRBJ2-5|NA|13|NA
CASRTLDRETQYF
TGTGCCAGCCGAACTCTCGACCGAGAGACCCAGTACTTC
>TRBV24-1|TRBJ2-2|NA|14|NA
CATSDPGDAGELFF
TGTGCCACCAGTGACCCGGGTGACGCCGGGGAGCTGTTTTTT
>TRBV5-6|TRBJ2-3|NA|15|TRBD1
CASSLRTGEPDTQYF
TGTGCCAGCAGCTTGAGAACAGGGGAACCAGATACGCAGTATTTT
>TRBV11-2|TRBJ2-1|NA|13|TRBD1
CASSGQGAFEQFF
TGTGCCAGCAGTGGACAGGGGGCGTTTGAGCAGTTCTTC
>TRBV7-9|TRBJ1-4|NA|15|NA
CASSFQGFDNEKLFF
TGTGCCAGCAGCTTCCAGGGGTTCGATAATGAAAAACTGTTTTTT
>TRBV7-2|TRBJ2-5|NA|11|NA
CASSLTETQYF
TGTGCCAGCAGCTTAACCGAGACCCAGTACTTC
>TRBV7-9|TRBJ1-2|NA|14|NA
CASSSVGKNYGYTF
TGTGCCAGCAGCTCCGTGGGCAAAAACTATGGCTACACCTTC